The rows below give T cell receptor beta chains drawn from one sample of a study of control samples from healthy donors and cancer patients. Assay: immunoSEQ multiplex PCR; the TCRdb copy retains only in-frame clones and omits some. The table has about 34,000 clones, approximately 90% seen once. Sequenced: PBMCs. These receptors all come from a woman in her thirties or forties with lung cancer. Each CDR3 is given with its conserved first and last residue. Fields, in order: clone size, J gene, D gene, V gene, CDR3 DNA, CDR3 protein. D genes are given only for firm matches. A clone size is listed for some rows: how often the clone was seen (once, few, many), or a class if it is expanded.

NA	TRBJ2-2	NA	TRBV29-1	TGCAGCGTAGAGACAGGGAACACCGGGGAGCTGTTTTTT	CSVETGNTGELFF
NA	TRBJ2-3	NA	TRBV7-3	TGTGCCAGCAGCTTAAACCCGACCTTATTATCCACAGATACGCAGTATTTT	CASSLNPTLLSTDTQYF
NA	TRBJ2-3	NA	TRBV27	TGTGCCAGCCGGAGACAGAGCACAGATACGCAGTATTTT	CASRRQSTDTQYF
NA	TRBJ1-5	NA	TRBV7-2	TGTGCCAGCAGCTTAGTCTTGGGGCAGCCCCAGCATTTT	CASSLVLGQPQHF
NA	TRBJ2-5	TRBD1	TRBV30	TGTGCCTGGGGACAGGGTGAAGAGACCCAGTACTTC	CAWGQGEETQYF
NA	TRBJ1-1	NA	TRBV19	TGTGCCAGTAGTGTATTGGCTACGTCGAACACTGAAGCTTTCTTT	CASSVLATSNTEAFF
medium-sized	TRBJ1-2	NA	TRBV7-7	TGTGCCAGCAGCTTAGGGACATGGGGGAATGGCTACACCTTC	CASSLGTWGNGYTF
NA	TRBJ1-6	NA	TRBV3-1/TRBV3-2	TGTGCCAGCAGCCAAACCCCTGGGAATCCTGTACCCCTCCACTTT	CASSQTPGNPVPLHF
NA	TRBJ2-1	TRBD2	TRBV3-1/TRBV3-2	TGTGCCAGCAGCGGGGCTAGCGGGGCCTACAATGAGCAGTTCTTC	CASSGASGAYNEQFF
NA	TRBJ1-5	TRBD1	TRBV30	TGTGCCTGGAGGCAGGGGGCGGGCAATCAGCCCCAGCATTTT	CAWRQGAGNQPQHF
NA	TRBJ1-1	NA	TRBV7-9	TGTGCCAGCAGCCCCGTCGCATCTGAAGCTTTCTTT	CASSPVASEAFF
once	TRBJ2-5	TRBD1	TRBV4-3	TGCGCCAGCAGTCCTAGGGGGGACAGGGTCTGGGAGACCCAGTACTTC	CASSPRGDRVWETQYF
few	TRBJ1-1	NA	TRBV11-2	TGTGCCAGCAGCGAACCGACAGGTCGAACTGAAGCTTTCTTT	CASSEPTGRTEAFF
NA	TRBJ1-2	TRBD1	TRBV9	TGTGCCAGCAGCGGAGACCCGGGGACAGGGGTTTCTGGCTACACCTTC	CASSGDPGTGVSGYTF
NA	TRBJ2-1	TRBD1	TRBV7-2	TGTGCCAGCAGCTTGGGACAGTTCAATGAGCAGTTCTTC	CASSLGQFNEQFF
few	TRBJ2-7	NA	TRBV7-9	TGTGCCAGCAGCCCGAGAGGGCAACTCTACGAGCAGTACTTC	CASSPRGQLYEQYF
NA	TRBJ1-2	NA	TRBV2	TGTGCCAGCAGTGGTCAGGCAGGGAACTATGGCTACACCTTC	CASSGQAGNYGYTF
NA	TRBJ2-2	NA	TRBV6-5	TGTGCCAGCAGTTACAGGGAGAGGCTGTTTTTT	CASSYRERLFF
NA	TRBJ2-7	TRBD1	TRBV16	TGTGCCAGCAGCACAGGGACAGGGCTTTACGAGCAGTACTTC	CASSTGTGLYEQYF
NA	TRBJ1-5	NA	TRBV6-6	TGTGCCAGCAGTTTGGACAATCAGCCCCAGCATTTT	CASSLDNQPQHF
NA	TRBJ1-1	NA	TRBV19	TGTGCCAGTAGTATTCGACCCCCGGGGAGGGCTTTCTTT	CASSIRPPGRAFF
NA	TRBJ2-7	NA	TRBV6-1	TGTGCCAGCAGTGACCTGCGGGCCAGCTCCTACGAGCAGTACTTC	CASSDLRASSYEQYF
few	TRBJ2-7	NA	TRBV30	TGTGCCTGGAGTGTACTTTGGGACGAGCAGTACTTC	CAWSVLWDEQYF
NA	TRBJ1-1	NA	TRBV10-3	TGTGCCATCACCGAGGGGGGAATAGGGACTGAAGCTTTCTTT	CAITEGGIGTEAFF
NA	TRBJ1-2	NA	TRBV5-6	TGTGCCAGCAGCCAAGGGGGAGGGCGGAGGGCCGGCTATGGCTACACCTTC	CASSQGGGRRAGYGYTF
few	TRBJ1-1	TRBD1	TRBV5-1	TGCGCCAGCAGCTTTGTACAGGGGAGTGGAACTGAAGCTTTCTTT	CASSFVQGSGTEAFF
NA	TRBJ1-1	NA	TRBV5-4	TGTGCCAGCAGCCCCTGGACGGGACGCTGGGAGGGGACTGAAGCTTTCTTT	CASSPWTGRWEGTEAFF
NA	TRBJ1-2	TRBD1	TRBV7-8	TGTGCCAGCAGCTTAGAAAGGGACAGCACTAACTATGGCTACACCTTC	CASSLERDSTNYGYTF
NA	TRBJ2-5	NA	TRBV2	TGTGCCTCCCAGGGGTCCTTACTAGCGACGCAAGAGACCCAGTACTTC	CASQGSLLATQETQYF
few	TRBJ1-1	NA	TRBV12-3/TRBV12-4	TGTGCCAGCAGCGGGATTGGGGGCACTGAAGCTTTCTTT	CASSGIGGTEAFF
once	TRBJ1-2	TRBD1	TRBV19	TGTGCCAGTAGCCAACCGGGGACAGGGGACTATGGCTACACCTTC	CASSQPGTGDYGYTF
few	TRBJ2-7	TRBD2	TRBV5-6	TGTGCCAGCAGCTTGGGGGCGGGAGTAAACTACGAGCAGTACTTC	CASSLGAGVNYEQYF
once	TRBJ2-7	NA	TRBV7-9	TGTGCCAGCAGTATAATCTTAGCTTTAGGGGTCGATGGCGAGCAGTACTTC	CASSIILALGVDGEQYF
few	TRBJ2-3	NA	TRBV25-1	TGTGCCAGCGGGTCACCAGATACGCAGTATTTT	CASGSPDTQYF
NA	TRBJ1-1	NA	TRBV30	TGTGCCTGGAGTGTACTTGAGGGGGGGGCTTTCTTT	CAWSVLEGGAFF
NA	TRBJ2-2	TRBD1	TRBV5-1	TGCGCCAGCAGCTTGGAGGCAGGGGGTAACACCGGGGAGCTGTTTTTT	CASSLEAGGNTGELFF
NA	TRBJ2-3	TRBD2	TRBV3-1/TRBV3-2	TGTGCCAGCAGCCTAGGGACTAGAACATTTTCTGCGGAGAGCACAGATACGCAGTATTTT	CASSLGTRTFSAESTDTQYF
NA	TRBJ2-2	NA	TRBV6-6	TGTGCCAGCAGCCTCCGAGCCAGGAACACCGGGGAGCTGTTTTTT	CASSLRARNTGELFF
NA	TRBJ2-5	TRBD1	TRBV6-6	TGTGCCAGCAGTTATTTACAGGGGGTAGGGACCCAGTACTTC	CASSYLQGVGTQYF
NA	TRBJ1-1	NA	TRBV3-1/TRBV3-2	TGTGCCAGCAGCCACCTGCGGGCTGGCACTGAAGCTTTCTTT	CASSHLRAGTEAFF
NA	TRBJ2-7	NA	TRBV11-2	TGTGCCAGCAGCTTAACGAACGAGCAGTACTTC	CASSLTNEQYF
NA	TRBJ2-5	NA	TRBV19	TGTGCCAGTAGTCGCCGGGACCGTCGCGTCGAGACCCAGTACTTC	CASSRRDRRVETQYF
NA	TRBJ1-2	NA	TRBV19	TGTGCCAGTAGACCCGGGACATGGACCTATGGCTACACCTTC	CASRPGTWTYGYTF
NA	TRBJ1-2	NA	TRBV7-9	TGTGCCAGCAGCTTGGGCGGCAACTATGGCTACACCTTC	CASSLGGNYGYTF
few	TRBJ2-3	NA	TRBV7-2	TGTGCCAGCAGCGTCAGAGGGAGTGCAGATACGCAGTATTTT	CASSVRGSADTQYF
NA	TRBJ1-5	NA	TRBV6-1	TGTGCCAGCAGTGAAGTACAGCTCAATCAGCCCCAGCATTTT	CASSEVQLNQPQHF
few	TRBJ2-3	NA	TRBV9	TGTGCCAGCAGCTCGCCCTCAGATACGCAGTATTTT	CASSSPSDTQYF
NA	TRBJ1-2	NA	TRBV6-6	TGTGCCAGCAGTTACTCGATACAGGGCCCTAACTATGGCTACACCTTC	CASSYSIQGPNYGYTF
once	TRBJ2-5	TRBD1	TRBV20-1	TGCAGTGCTAGTCGAGGACCGGACAGGCAAGAGACCCAGTACTTC	CSASRGPDRQETQYF
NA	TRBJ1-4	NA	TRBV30	TGTGCCTGGAGGGCCGGGACTGCTAATGAAAAACTGTTTTTT	CAWRAGTANEKLFF
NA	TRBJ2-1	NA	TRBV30	TGTGCCTGGAACAGGGAGGGCAATGAGCAGTTCTTC	CAWNREGNEQFF
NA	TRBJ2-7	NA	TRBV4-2	TGTGCCAGCAGCCAAGTCGAGGAGGGGTGGTCCGAGCAGTACTTC	CASSQVEEGWSEQYF
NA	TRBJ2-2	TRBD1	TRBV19	TGTGCCAGTAGTATAGAGGACAGGGGTACCGGGGAGCTGTTTTTT	CASSIEDRGTGELFF